One and the same sample provided the 9 T cell receptor beta chains below, sequenced in a study of early T cells in non-severe SARS-CoV-2 infection. TCRdb ran MiXCR on the 5' RACE reads and lists one entry per CDR3 protein. The repertoire includes tens of thousands of distinct CDR3 sequences, roughly 21% of them detected once, and about 15% sits in the top ten. This specimen consisted of whole blood, obtained at baseline. These TCRs come from an adult who was a healthcare worker with PCR-confirmed SARS-CoV-2 infection or an uninfected control (not recorded which).

This clonotype was picked up a small number of times. The chain is built from TRBV20-1 and TRBJ2-3, with D possibly TRBD2 on 7 matching bases. The germline CDR1 and CDR2 sequences are DFQATT and SNEGSKA (reference sequence). V was cut by 3 bases and J by 0 bases, with 13 bases left in between. The CDR3 has 15 residues. In nucleotides, the CDR3 is TGCAGTGCTAGGGGGGGGACAACTAGCACAGATACGCAGTATTTT. Residues: CSARGGTTSTDTQYF.

This chain links TRBV11-2 with TRBJ1-2; 7 bases match TRBD1. V trimming: 5 bases; J trimming: 4 bases; junction bases outside the gene matches: 4. Germline assignment: CDR1 SGHAT and CDR2 FQNNGV. CDR3 length equals 13 residues. The DNA for the CDR3 is TGTGCCAGCAGCCTGGGACAGTCCTATGGCTACACCTTC. It yields the protein CASSLGQSYGYTF. Together with reference TRBV11-2 and TRBJ1-2, the CDR3 gives the full variable domain: EAGVAQSPRYKIIEKRQSVAFWCNPISGHATLYWYQQILGQGPKLLIQFQNNGVVDDSQLPKDRFSAERLKGVDSTLKIQPAKLEDSAVYLCASSLGQSYGYTFGSGTRLTVV.

About this clonotype: At one end the junction does not follow the germline gene, possibly because of a read error. The V gene is TRBV3-1, the J gene TRBJ2-7; D not resolved. CDR1 is LGHDT and CDR2 is YNNKEL in the germline V gene (reference sequence). The CDR3 loop spans 11 amino acids. In nucleotides, the CDR3 is TGTGCCAGCAGCCGGTTCTGTGGACCGGACTTC. It yields the protein CASSRFCGPDF.

The chain couples TRBV4-1 to TRBJ2-7; 11 bases match TRBD2. V was clipped by 1 base and J by 2 bases; unmatched bases: 4. CDR3 length equals 16 residues. Germline CDR1 MGHRA, CDR2 YSYEKL. The CDR3 loop is CASSQVRLAGTYEQYF. The CDR3 DNA sequence: TGCGCCAGCAGCCAAGTTCGACTAGCGGGGACCTACGAGCAGTACTTC.

The chain uses TRBV12-5 and TRBJ2-2; D remains ambiguous. This CDR3 is built from 12 residues. V lost 3 bases and J 6 bases, leaving 5 bases between the germline ends. CDR1 LGHNT and CDR2 FRNRAP come from the germline V gene. CDR3 residues: CASGFIPGELFF. In DNA form, the CDR3 reads TGTGCTAGTGGTTTCATTCCCGGGGAGCTGTTTTTT.

The chain joins TRBV4-1 to TRBJ2-3, with D perhaps given as TRBD1 or TRBD2 (6 bases each). The CDR3 length is 17 residues. Between the trimmed V and J ends, which lost 1 base and 3 bases, there was a span of 17 bases. Per germline, CDR1 MGHRA and CDR2 YSYEKL. CDR3 residues: CASSQVFGGEGTDTQYF. CDR3 coding DNA: TGCGCCAGCAGCCAAGTGTTCGGGGGCGAAGGAACAGATACGCAGTATTTT.

The CDR3 bases are TGTGCCAGCAGTTACTCAGGAGCGGGATCATCCCTAGAGACCCAGTACTTC. The encoded protein is CASSYSGAGSSLETQYF. The V and J genes are TRBV6-6 and TRBJ2-5, with TRBD2 matching over 7 bases. Germline V gene data show CDR1 as MNHNY and CDR2 as SVGAGI (reference sequence). CDR3 length: 17 amino acids. V shed 0 bases and J 4 bases; nucleotides not matched to a gene: 11.

Many counts were recorded for this clonotype. The chain is built from TRBV29-1 and TRBJ1-1, with 7 bases that match TRBD1. The ends lost 3 bases at V and 0 bases at J; junction bases unmatched: 1. Germline assignment: CDR1 SQVTM and CDR2 ANQGSEA. The CDR3 runs 13 residues. The DNA of the CDR3 is TGCAGCGTTGATGACAGGGTGAACACTGAAGCTTTCTTT. It yields the protein CSVDDRVNTEAFF.

This clonotype showed up just a few times. The J gene is TRBJ2-1, the V gene TRBV10-3, with D tentatively TRBD2 (6 bases). CDR1 is ENHRY, CDR2 SYGVKD, per germline. V was trimmed by 3 bases and J by 4 bases, leaving 16 bases between them. The CDR3 loop spans 16 amino acids. CDR3 amino acids: CAISESYGGAYNEQFF. CDR3 nucleotides: TGTGCCATCAGTGAATCATACGGGGGTGCGTACAATGAGCAGTTCTTC.